This entry lists 9 T cell receptor beta chains sequenced from one sample in a study of shared T cell receptors in the human thymus. Some clones are missing from TCRdb's copy, which holds only in-frame ones; the method was immunoSEQ multiplex PCR. The sample lists about 380,000 clones; 95% were seen once. Sequences were obtained from thymocytes. The receptors were gathered from a human donor.

This chain joins TRBV28 and TRBJ2-1; a possible D gene is TRBD2 (5 bases). This CDR3 spans 17 amino acids. In germline, CDR1 is MDHEN, CDR2 SYDVKM. The V gene lost 6 bases and the J gene lost 5 bases, with 23 bases spanning the gap. CDR3 in DNA: TGTGCCAGCAGCCACACTAACACTAGAGTTGGAAACAATGAGCAGTTCTTC. Amino acids: CASSHTNTRVGNNEQFF.

This chain links TRBV7-2 with TRBJ2-2; TRBD2 agrees at 12 bases. The CDR3 is made up of 16 amino acids. Germline CDR1 is SGHTA and CDR2 is FQGNSA. Germline trimming cut 8 bases from V and 3 bases from J; bases unmatched to any gene: 7. The CDR3 loop is CASGASGRAYTGELFF. For the CDR3, the DNA is TGTGCCAGCGGGGCTAGCGGGAGGGCCTACACCGGGGAGCTGTTTTTT.

The J gene is TRBJ2-3, the V gene TRBV5-1, with 10 bases lining up with TRBD1. Looked up from germline, CDR1 is SGHRS and CDR2 is YFSETQ. The ends lost 3 bases at V and 4 bases at J; junction bases unmatched: 5. This CDR3 has 15 residues. As DNA, the CDR3 is TGCGCCAGCAGCTGGGACAGGGGCGGAGCAGATACGCAGTATTTT. This sequence encodes CASSWDRGGADTQYF. The variable domain in full, with the rest retrieved from reference TRBV5-1 and TRBJ2-3, is KAGVTQTPRYLIKTRGQQVTLSCSPISGHRSVSWYQQTPGQGLQFLFEYFSETQRNKGNFPGRFSGRQFSNSRSEMNVSTLELGDSALYLCASSWDRGGADTQYFGPGTRLTVL.

The CDR3 spells CASSINWAPQETQYF. The CDR3 DNA sequence: TGTGCCAGCAGCATTAATTGGGCCCCCCAAGAGACCCAGTACTTC. The V gene is TRBV27, the J gene TRBJ2-5; D call uncertain. Germline V CDR1 and CDR2: MNHEY, SMNVEV (reference sequence). The V end was cut by 6 bases, the J end by 1 base, with 15 bases between. The CDR3 totals 15 residues.

The chain carries TRBV7-6 and TRBJ2-7; 8 nucleotides align to TRBD1. In germline, CDR1 is SGHVS, CDR2 FNYEAQ. The CDR3 sequence is 16 residues long. V trimming: 2 bases; J trimming: 3 bases; junction bases outside the gene matches: 9. The CDR3 protein is CASSLTGGLVDYEQYF. CDR3 sequence (DNA): TGTGCCAGCAGCTTAACAGGGGGACTCGTAGACTACGAGCAGTACTTC. The full variable domain, its missing parts supplied by reference TRBV7-6 and TRBJ2-7, is GAGVSQSPRYKVTKRGQDVALRCDPISGHVSLYWYRQALGQGPEFLTYFNYEAQQDKSGLPNDRFSAERPEGSISTLTIQRTEQRDSAMYRCASSLTGGLVDYEQYFGPGTRLTVT.

The chain is built from TRBV6-5 and TRBJ2-1, with D possibly TRBD1 on 5 matching bases. Germline CDR1 is MNHEY and CDR2 is SVGAGI. The CDR3 extends over 15 amino acids. The ends were cut back, 6 bases at V and 2 bases at J, with 14 bases in the middle. The CDR3 DNA sequence: TGTGCCAGCAGCCAAAAGGGGCTGACCTACAATGAGCAGTTCTTC. It encodes CASSQKGLTYNEQFF.

The chain is built from TRBV28 and TRBJ2-3; no definite D call. This CDR3 is 13 amino acids long. V dropped 5 bases and J dropped 0 bases, with 6 bases sitting between them. Germline loops: CDR1 MDHEN, CDR2 SYDVKM. CDR3 sequence reads: CASSPDSTDTQYF. CDR3 nucleotide sequence: TGTGCCAGCAGTCCGGACAGCACAGATACGCAGTATTTT.

CDR3 in amino acids: CASSVWQGVNEAFF. CDR3 in DNA: TGTGCCAGCTCAGTGTGGCAGGGGGTTAATGAAGCTTTCTTT. The V call is TRBV27, the J call TRBJ1-1; 7 nucleotides agree with TRBD1. V gave up 8 bases and J gave up 7 bases; unmatched junction bases: 13. The germline V gene encodes CDR1 MNHEY and CDR2 SMNVEV (reference sequence). This CDR3 region has 14 residues.

Written as DNA, the CDR3 is TGCGCCAGCAGCCAAGATCCGAATCAGCCCCAGCATTTT. Its protein product is CASSQDPNQPQHF. The chain links TRBV4-3 to TRBJ1-5, with D hard to call. V gave up 0 bases and J gave up 4 bases, with 4 bases separating them. Germline CDR1 LGHNA, CDR2 YSLEER. The CDR3 contains 13 residues.